The 2 T cell receptor beta chains in this list originate from one sample, sequenced in a study of shared clonotypes between healthy human individuals. The assay was immunoSEQ multiplex PCR, and TCRdb's table has in-frame clones only and misses some. The sample holds 2 million to 3 million clones, 80% to 95% seen once. The sequenced material came from naive CD4+ T cells from PBMCs. This sample's subset: CD45RA+ positively selected. The receptors originated from a young man in good health. Some clones in this sample may be carry-over from other donors' samples.

The V call is TRBV2, the J call TRBJ1-5; 7 bases match TRBD1. Germline trimming cut 2 bases from V and 0 bases from J; bases unmatched to any gene: 4. The CDR3 extends over 16 amino acids. Per the germline V gene, CDR1 is SNHLY and CDR2 is FYNNEI. CDR3 sequence (DNA): TGTGCCAGCAGTGAACCGACAGGGCATAGCAATCAGCCCCAGCATTTT. This translates into CASSEPTGHSNQPQHF.

The table lists this clone with a count of one. The same CDR3 arises from other DNA sequences in this sample as well. This chain joins TRBV6-5 and TRBJ2-1; TRBD2 is a possible D gene (6 bases). The CDR3 runs to 16 residues. Germline loops: CDR1 MNHEY, CDR2 SVGAGI. Trimming took 2 bases from V and 0 from J, leaving 11 bases between them. The CDR3 loop reads CASSYGTSSSYNEQFF. The CDR3 nucleotides read TGTGCCAGCAGTTACGGGACTTCAAGCTCCTACAATGAGCAGTTCTTC.